This T cell receptor beta chain was recovered during a study of T cells after yellow fever vaccination. Study context: The fractions with low cell numbers were processed using SMART-Seq v4 Ultra Low Input. Findings of the study overall: Post-booster repertoires contained most primary-vaccination clones again (approximately 95% CD4, roughly 91% CD8).

This clonotype was seen many times. Germline V CDR1 and CDR2: MDHEN, SYDVKM. Trimming left V 1 base short and J 7 bases short, with 7 bases between. The CDR3 is made up of 13 amino acids. The TCR cDNA carried a universal primer site and UMIs from 5'RACE template switching. TCRdb ran MiXCR on the 5' RACE reads and lists one entry per CDR3 protein. The sample consists of 40,000 to 50,000 distinct CDR3 sequences, 6.5% to 8.5% of them appearing once. The sample here was CD8+ T cells not binding an NS4B(214-222) dextramer, sorted from PBMCs, taken 45 days after the yellow fever booster vaccination. The clonotype originates from a man younger than 45 who received the YFV17D yellow fever vaccine. The chain combines TRBV28 with TRBJ2-2; D not resolved. The CDR3 loop reads CASSLSLGGELFF. CDR3 bases: TGTGCCAGCAGTTTATCGTTGGGCGGGGAGCTGTTTTTT.